The 17 T cell receptor beta chains listed next were all sequenced from one sample in a study of blood T cell repertoires in COVID-19. Sequencing used immunoSEQ multiplex PCR; TCRdb keeps in-frame clones, though not all of them. The sample records hundreds of thousands of clones, about 90% being singletons. The specimen was PBMCs or T cells enriched from blood (not recorded which). These receptors were taken from a woman between 18 and 30 years old with acute COVID-19.

The rearrangement joins TRBV7-8 to TRBJ1-2; D call uncertain. Germline V lookup: CDR1 SGHVS, CDR2 FQNEAQ. The ends were cut back, 1 base at V and 4 bases at J, with 16 bases in the middle. The CDR3 length is 16 residues. The CDR3 spells CASSLVYEGRSYGYTF. In DNA, the CDR3 is TGTGCCAGCAGCTTAGTTTATGAGGGTCGGAGCTATGGCTACACCTTC.

The chain joins TRBV19 to TRBJ2-3; no clear D gene. Trimming left V 7 bases short and J 0 bases short, with 8 bases between. There are 13 residues in the CDR3. Germline V gene sequence: CDR1 LNHDA, CDR2 SQIVND (reference sequence). This chain's CDR3 is CASKTASTDTQYF. The CDR3, as DNA: TGTGCCAGTAAGACTGCTAGCACAGATACGCAGTATTTT.

The chain is built from TRBV6-4 and TRBJ2-2, with TRBD2 identical over 12 bases. Germline values: CDR1 MRHNA, CDR2 SNTAGT. This CDR3 is built from 18 residues. Trimming took 8 bases from V and 0 from J; bases not matched to a gene: 10. CDR3 DNA sequence: TGTGCCAGCTCAAAAGGGACTAGCGGGTTCGCGAACACCGGGGAGCTGTTTTTT. Translating it yields CASSKGTSGFANTGELFF.

The V and J genes are TRBV6-5 and TRBJ1-5, with a tentative D call TRBD1 (6 bases). Germline V CDR1 and CDR2: MNHEY, SVGAGI. CDR3 length: 14 amino acids. The ends were cut back, 5 bases at V and 4 bases at J, with 12 bases in the middle. DNA for the CDR3: TGTGCCAGCAGTCCCGGGACACTGAATCAGCCCCAGCATTTT. It specifies CASSPGTLNQPQHF.

This chain uses TRBV6-5 with TRBJ2-7; a possible D gene is TRBD2 (6 bases). The CDR3 covers 15 residues. The ends were cut back, 5 bases at V and 2 bases at J, with 16 bases in the middle. The V gene's germline CDR1 is MNHEY and CDR2 SVGAGI. The CDR3 bases are TGTGCCAGCAGTCGCCTTCCGGGGGACCCCTACGAGCAGTACTTC. Its translation: CASSRLPGDPYEQYF.

The V and J genes are TRBV27 and TRBJ2-2; 11 bases are a match to TRBD2. Germline CDR1 is MNHEY and CDR2 is SMNVEV (reference sequence). This CDR3 comprises 17 residues. V trimming: 4 bases; J trimming: 3 bases; junction bases outside the gene matches: 7. The CDR3 sequence: CASSSTGTSGDTGELFF. For the CDR3, the DNA is TGTGCCAGCAGTTCAACCGGGACTAGCGGTGACACCGGGGAGCTGTTTTTT.

The genes are TRBV27 and TRBJ2-1; the D gene is possibly TRBD1 (6 bases). Trimming removed 8 bases from V and 5 bases from J, with 16 bases in between. Germline values: CDR1 MNHEY, CDR2 SMNVEV (reference sequence). This CDR3 is 14 amino acids long. The CDR3, as DNA: TGTGCCAGCGCCGGGACACTTTCTAACAATGAGCAGTTCTTC. This translates into CASAGTLSNNEQFF.

This clone has only a few counts. The V and J genes are TRBV10-3 and TRBJ1-5, with a possible D match to TRBD1 (5 bases). The V and J ends lost 3 bases and 6 bases respectively, with 18 bases between them. Germline lookup yields CDR1 ENHRY and CDR2 SYGVKD. The CDR3 totals 16 residues. CDR3 loop: CAISEGWQGKGQPQHF. CDR3 in DNA: TGTGCCATCAGTGAAGGGTGGCAGGGAAAAGGTCAGCCCCAGCATTTT.

The CDR3 is CASSLSAGVNTEAFF. The CDR3 DNA sequence: TGTGCCAGCAGTTTATCGGCAGGGGTGAACACTGAAGCTTTCTTT. The chain employs TRBV28 and TRBJ1-1; TRBD1 is a possible D gene (6 bases). Germline V lookup: CDR1 MDHEN, CDR2 SYDVKM. V lost 1 base and J 0 bases, leaving 9 bases between the germline ends. This CDR3 contains 15 residues.

On this clone: A junction boundary mismatches the germline segment, possibly from a read error. The genes are TRBV6-2 or TRBV6-3 and TRBJ2-7; TRBD1 agrees at 7 bases. The germline gives CDR1 MNHEY, CDR2 SVGEGT. The CDR3 sequence is 17 residues long. The CDR3 spells CASSQTGAGYRPEPLIF. The CDR3 nucleotides are TGTGCCAGCAGTCAAACAGGGGCGGGCTACAGGCCCGAACCCCTTATTTTC.

J is TRBJ1-2 and V is TRBV5-1; D uncertain. There are 13 residues in the CDR3. V lost 7 bases and J lost 4, with 14 bases in between. Germline CDR1 is SGHRS and CDR2 is YFSETQ. The CDR3 DNA is TGCGCCAGCGGACCAGGCAGCGGCTATGGCTACACCTTC. Translating gives CASGPGSGYGYTF.

The chain combines TRBV20-1 with TRBJ2-3; D is ambiguous. The ends were cut back, 5 bases at V and 4 bases at J, with 7 bases in the middle. This CDR3 region has 11 residues. Per germline, CDR1 DFQATT and CDR2 SNEGSKA (reference sequence). The CDR3 DNA follows: TGCAGTGCTCATTCCCCAGATACGCAGTATTTT. Translation: CSAHSPDTQYF.

The chain uses TRBV10-2 and TRBJ1-1; D unresolved. CDR1 and CDR2 from the germline V gene are WSHSY and SAAADI. Trimming removed 6 bases from V and 4 bases from J, with 9 bases in between. This CDR3 is 12 amino acids long. CDR3 in DNA: TGCGCCAGCAGCCGGGAGAGCACTGAAGCTTTCTTT. Its protein product is CASSRESTEAFF.

V is TRBV28 and J is TRBJ1-5; TRBD1 matches at 8 bases. The CDR3 covers 13 residues. Trimming cost V 6 bases and J 5 bases; bases outside gene matches: 3. From germline, CDR1 is MDHEN and CDR2 SYDVKM. CDR3 amino acids: CASRSDRDQPQHF. The CDR3 bases are TGTGCCAGCAGGTCGGACAGGGATCAGCCCCAGCATTTT.

V and J are TRBV7-6 and TRBJ1-5; D gene uncertain. Between the trimmed V and J ends, which lost 2 bases and 6 bases, there was a span of 11 bases. The V gene's germline CDR1 is SGHVS and CDR2 FNYEAQ. The CDR3 runs to 14 residues. The CDR3 DNA reads as TGTGCCAGCAGCTTAACGGGAGGCCGTCAGCCCCAGCATTTT. Amino acids: CASSLTGGRQPQHF. Full variable domain (rest looked up from reference TRBV7-6 and TRBJ1-5): GAGVSQSPRYKVTKRGQDVALRCDPISGHVSLYWYRQALGQGPEFLTYFNYEAQQDKSGLPNDRFSAERPEGSISTLTIQRTEQRDSAMYRCASSLTGGRQPQHFGDGTRLSIL.

The CDR3 nucleotides read TGTGCCTGGGGATCCCCCTTAGCGGGCCATTACGAGCAGTACTTC. It codes for CAWGSPLAGHYEQYF. The V gene is TRBV30, the J gene TRBJ2-7; 7 nucleotides align to TRBD2. With 5 bases clipped from V and 4 bases from J, the junction kept 14 bases outside the gene matches. Germline V lookup: CDR1 GTSNPN, CDR2 SVGIG (reference sequence). The CDR3 consists of 15 residues.

J is TRBJ2-2 and V is TRBV5-1; TRBD2 matches at 7 bases. From germline, CDR1 is SGHRS and CDR2 YFSETQ. V lost 4 bases, J lost 6 bases, and 3 bases stayed unmatched. CDR3 length: 13 amino acids. CDR3 coding DNA: TGCGCCAGCAGCGGGGGGGTCTCCGGGGAGCTGTTTTTT. Amino acids: CASSGGVSGELFF.